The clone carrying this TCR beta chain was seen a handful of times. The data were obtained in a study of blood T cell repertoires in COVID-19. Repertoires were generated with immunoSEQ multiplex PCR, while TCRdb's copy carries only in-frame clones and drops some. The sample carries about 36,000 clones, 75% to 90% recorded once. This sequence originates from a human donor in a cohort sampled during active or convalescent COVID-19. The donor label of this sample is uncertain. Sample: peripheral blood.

The CDR3 sequence: CASGTTGTDTQYF. The CDR3 DNA sequence: TGTGCTAGTGGAACGACAGGGACAGATACGCAGTATTTT. This chain connects TRBV12-5 to TRBJ2-3, with 7 positions matching TRBD1. V lost 6 bases and J lost 3; bases outside the gene matches: 3. The CDR3 sequence is 13 residues long. Germline V gene lookup returns CDR1 LGHNT and CDR2 FRNRAP. The whole variable domain, remainder taken from reference TRBV12-5 and TRBJ2-3, is DARVTQTPRHKVTEMGQEVTMRCQPILGHNTVFWYRQTMMQGLELLAYFRNRAPLDDSGMPKDRFSAEMPDATLATLKIQPSEPRDSAVYFCASGTTGTDTQYFGPGTRLTVL.